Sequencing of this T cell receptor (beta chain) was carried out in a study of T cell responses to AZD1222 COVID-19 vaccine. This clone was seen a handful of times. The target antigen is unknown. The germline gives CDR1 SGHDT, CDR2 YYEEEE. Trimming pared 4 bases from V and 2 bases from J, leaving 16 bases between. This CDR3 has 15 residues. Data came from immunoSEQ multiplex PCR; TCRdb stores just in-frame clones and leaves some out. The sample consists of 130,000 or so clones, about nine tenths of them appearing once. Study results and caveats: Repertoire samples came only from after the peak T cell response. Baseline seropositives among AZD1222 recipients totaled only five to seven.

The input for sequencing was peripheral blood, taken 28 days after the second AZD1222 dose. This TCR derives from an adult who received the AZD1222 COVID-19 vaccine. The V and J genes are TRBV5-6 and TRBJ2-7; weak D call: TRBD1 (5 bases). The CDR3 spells CASSPIDGAPYEQYF. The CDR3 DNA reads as TGTGCCAGCAGCCCCATTGATGGGGCTCCCTACGAGCAGTACTTC.